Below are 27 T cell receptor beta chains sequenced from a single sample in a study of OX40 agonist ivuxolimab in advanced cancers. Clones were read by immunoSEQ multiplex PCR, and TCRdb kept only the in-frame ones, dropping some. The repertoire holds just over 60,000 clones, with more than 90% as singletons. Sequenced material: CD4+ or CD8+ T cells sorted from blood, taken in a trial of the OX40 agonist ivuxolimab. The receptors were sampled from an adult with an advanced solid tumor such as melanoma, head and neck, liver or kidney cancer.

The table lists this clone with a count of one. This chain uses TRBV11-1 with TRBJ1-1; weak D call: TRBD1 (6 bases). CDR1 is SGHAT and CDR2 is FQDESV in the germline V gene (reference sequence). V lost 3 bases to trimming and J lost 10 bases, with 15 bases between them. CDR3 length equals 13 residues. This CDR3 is CASSFAATGRAFF. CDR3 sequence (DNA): TGTGCCAGCAGCTTCGCCGCAACAGGGCGAGCTTTCTTT.

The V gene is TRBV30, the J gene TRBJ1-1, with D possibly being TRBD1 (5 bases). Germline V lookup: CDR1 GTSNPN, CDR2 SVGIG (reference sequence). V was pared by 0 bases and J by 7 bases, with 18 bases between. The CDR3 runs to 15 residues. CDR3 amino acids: CAWSVATGLRYEAFF. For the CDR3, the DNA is TGTGCCTGGAGTGTTGCAACAGGTTTACGATATGAAGCTTTCTTT. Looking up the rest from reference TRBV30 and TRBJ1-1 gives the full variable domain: SQTIHQWPATLVQPVGSPLSLECTVEGTSNPNLYWYRQAAGRGLQLLFYSVGIGQISSEVPQNLSASRPQDRQFILSSKKLLLSDSGFYLCAWSVATGLRYEAFFGQGTRLTVV.

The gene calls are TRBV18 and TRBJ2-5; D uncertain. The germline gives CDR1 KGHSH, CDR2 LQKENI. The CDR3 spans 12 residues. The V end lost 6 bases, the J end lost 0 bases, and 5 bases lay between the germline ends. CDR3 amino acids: CASSPNQETQYF. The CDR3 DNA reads TGTGCCAGCTCTCCAAACCAAGAGACCCAGTACTTC. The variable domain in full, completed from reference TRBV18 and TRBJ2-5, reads NAGVMQNPRHLVRRRGQEARLRCSPMKGHSHVYWYRQLPEEGLKFMVYLQKENIIDESGMPKERFSAEFPKEGPSILRIQQVVRGDSAAYFCASSPNQETQYFGPGTRLLVL.

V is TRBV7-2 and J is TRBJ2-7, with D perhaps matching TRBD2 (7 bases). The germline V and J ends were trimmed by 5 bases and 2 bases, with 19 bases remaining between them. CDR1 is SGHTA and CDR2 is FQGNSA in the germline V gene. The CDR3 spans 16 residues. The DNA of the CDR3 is TGTGCCAGCAGCCTAGGGGGAGGGACAATTCCCTACGAGCAGTACTTC. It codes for CASSLGGGTIPYEQYF.

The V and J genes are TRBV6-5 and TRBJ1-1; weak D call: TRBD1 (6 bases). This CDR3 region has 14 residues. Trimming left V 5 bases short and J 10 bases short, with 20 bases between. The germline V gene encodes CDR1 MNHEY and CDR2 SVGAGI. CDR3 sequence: CASSPGGNPPLAFF. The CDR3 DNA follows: TGTGCCAGCAGTCCGGGGGGCAACCCCCCCTTAGCTTTCTTT.

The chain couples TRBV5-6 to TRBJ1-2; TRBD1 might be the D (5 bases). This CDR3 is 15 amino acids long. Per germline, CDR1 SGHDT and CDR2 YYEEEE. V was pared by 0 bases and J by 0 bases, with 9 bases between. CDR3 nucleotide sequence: TGTGCCAGCAGCTTGGAAGGGGCTTCTAACTATGGCTACACCTTC. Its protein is CASSLEGASNYGYTF.

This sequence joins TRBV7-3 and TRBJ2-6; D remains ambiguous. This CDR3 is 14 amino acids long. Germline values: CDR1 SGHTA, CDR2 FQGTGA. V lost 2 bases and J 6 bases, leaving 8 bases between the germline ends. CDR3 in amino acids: CASSLDPMANVLTF. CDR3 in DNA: TGTGCCAGCAGCTTAGACCCGATGGCCAACGTCCTGACTTTC.

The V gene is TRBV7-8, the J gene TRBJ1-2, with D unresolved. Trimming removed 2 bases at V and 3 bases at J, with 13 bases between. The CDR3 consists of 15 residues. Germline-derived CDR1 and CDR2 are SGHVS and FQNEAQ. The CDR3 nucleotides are TGTGCCAGCAGCTTACGAGACAAGGGATACTATGGCTACACCTTC. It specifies CASSLRDKGYYGYTF.

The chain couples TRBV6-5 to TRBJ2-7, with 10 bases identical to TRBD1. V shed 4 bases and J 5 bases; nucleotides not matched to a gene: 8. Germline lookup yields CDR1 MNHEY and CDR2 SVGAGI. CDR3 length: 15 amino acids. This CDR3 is CASSSRTGGRNEQYF. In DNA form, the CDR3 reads TGTGCCAGCAGTTCCCGGACAGGGGGAAGAAACGAGCAGTACTTC.

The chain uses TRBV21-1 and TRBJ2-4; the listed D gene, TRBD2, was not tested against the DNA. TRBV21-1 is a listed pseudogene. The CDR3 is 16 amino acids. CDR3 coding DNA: TGTGCCAGCCCGGGGGAGCGGGAGCAGGTCAAAAACATTCAGTACTTC. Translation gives CASPGEREQVKNIQYF.

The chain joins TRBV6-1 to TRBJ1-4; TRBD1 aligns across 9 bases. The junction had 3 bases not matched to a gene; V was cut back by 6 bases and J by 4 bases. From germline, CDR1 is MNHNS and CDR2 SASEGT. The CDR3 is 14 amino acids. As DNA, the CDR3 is TGTGCCAGCAGCAGACAGGGGGTTAATGAAAAACTGTTTTTT. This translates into CASSRQGVNEKLFF.

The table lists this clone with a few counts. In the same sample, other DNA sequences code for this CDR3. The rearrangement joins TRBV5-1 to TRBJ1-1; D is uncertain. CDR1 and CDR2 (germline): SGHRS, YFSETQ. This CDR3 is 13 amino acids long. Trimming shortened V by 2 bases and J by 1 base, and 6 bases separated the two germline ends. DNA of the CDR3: TGCGCCAGCAGCTTAGAGAGGAACACTGAAGCTTTCTTT. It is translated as CASSLERNTEAFF.

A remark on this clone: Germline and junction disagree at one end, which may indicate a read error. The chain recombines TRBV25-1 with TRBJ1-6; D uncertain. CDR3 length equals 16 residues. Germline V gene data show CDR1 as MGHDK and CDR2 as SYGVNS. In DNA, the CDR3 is TGTGCCAGCAGCGAATCCTCGGGTTCCTATAATTCACCCCTCCACTTT. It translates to CASSESSGSYNSPLHF.

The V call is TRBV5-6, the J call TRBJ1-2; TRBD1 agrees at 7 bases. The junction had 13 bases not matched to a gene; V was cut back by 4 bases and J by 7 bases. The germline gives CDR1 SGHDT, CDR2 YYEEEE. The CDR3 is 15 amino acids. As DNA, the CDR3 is TGTGCCAGCAGCATCGGGACAGTGGCCCACTTTGGCTACACCTTC. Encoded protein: CASSIGTVAHFGYTF. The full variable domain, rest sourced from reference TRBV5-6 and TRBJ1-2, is DAGVTQSPTHLIKTRGQQVTLRCSPKSGHDTVSWYQQALGQGPQFIFQYYEEEERQRGNFPDRFSGHQFPNYSSELNVNALLLGDSALYLCASSIGTVAHFGYTFGSGTRLTVV.

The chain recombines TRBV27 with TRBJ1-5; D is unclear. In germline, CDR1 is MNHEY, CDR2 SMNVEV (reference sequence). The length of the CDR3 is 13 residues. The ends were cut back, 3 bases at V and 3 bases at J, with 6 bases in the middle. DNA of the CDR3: TGTGCCAGCAGTTTCGGTTTCAATCAGCCCCAGCATTTT. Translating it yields CASSFGFNQPQHF.

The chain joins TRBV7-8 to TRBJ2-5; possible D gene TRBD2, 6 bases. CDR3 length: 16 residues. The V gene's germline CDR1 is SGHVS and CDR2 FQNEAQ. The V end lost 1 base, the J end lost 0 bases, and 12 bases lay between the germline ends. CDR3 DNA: TGTGCCAGCAGCTTAGGGAGGACTATTTACCAAGAGACCCAGTACTTC. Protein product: CASSLGRTIYQETQYF. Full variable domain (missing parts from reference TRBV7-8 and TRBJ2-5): GAGVSQSPRYKVAKRGQDVALRCDPISGHVSLFWYQQALGQGPEFLTYFQNEAQLDKSGLPSDRFFAERPEGSVSTLKIQRTQQEDSAVYLCASSLGRTIYQETQYFGPGTRLLVL.

The DNA of the CDR3 is TGTGCCAGCAGCTTGGACGCTGGCTACACCTTC. It encodes CASSLDAGYTF. The chain couples TRBV5-5 to TRBJ1-2, with D hard to call. V lost 0 bases and J 7 bases, leaving 4 bases between the germline ends. Germline V gives CDR1 SGHKS, CDR2 YYEKEE (reference sequence). The CDR3 is 11 residues long.

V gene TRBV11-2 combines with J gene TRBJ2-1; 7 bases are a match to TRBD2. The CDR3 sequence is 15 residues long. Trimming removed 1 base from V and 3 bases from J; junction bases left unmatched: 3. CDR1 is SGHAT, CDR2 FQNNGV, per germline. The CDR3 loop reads CASSLGGGGYNEQFF. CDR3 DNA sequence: TGTGCCAGCAGCTTAGGAGGCGGGGGCTACAATGAGCAGTTCTTC.

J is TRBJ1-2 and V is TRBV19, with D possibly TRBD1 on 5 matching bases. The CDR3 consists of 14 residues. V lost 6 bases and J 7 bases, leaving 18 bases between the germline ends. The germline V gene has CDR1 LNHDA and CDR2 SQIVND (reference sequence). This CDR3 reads CASSTQGHRTGYTF. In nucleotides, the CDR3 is TGTGCCAGTAGCACTCAGGGTCACCGTACTGGCTACACCTTC. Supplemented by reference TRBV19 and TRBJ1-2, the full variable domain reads DGGITQSPKYLFRKEGQNVTLSCEQNLNHDAMYWYRQDPGQGLRLIYYSQIVNDFQKGDIAEGYSVSREKKESFPLTVTSAQKNPTAFYLCASSTQGHRTGYTFGSGTRLTVV.

The CDR3 here is CASSLTGQGNQPQHF. For the CDR3, the DNA is TGTGCCAGCAGCTTAACAGGGCAAGGCAATCAGCCCCAGCATTTT. The chain uses TRBV7-2 and TRBJ1-5, with D perhaps TRBD1 (6 bases). This CDR3 is 15 amino acids long. V lost 2 bases and J lost 2, with 10 bases in between. CDR1 and CDR2 from the germline V gene are SGHTA and FQGNSA.

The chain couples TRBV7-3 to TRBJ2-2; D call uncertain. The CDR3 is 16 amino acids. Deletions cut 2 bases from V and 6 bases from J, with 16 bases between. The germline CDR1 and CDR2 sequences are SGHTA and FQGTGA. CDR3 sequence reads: CASSLLSLSGAGELFF. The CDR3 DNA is TGTGCCAGCAGCTTACTGTCTTTGAGTGGGGCCGGGGAGCTGTTTTTT.

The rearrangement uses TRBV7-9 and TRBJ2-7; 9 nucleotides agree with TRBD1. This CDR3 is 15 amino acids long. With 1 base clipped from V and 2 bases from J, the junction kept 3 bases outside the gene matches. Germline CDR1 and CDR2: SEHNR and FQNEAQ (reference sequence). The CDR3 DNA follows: TGTGCCAGCAGCTTAGGGGGACAGGGCCCCTACGAGCAGTACTTC. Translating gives CASSLGGQGPYEQYF.

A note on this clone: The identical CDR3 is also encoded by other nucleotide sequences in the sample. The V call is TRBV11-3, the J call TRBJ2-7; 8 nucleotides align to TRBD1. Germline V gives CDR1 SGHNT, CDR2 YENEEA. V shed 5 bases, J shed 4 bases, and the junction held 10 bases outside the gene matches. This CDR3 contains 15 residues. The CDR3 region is CASSPSSGGGYEQYF. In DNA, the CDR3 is TGTGCCAGCAGCCCGAGTTCAGGGGGCGGGTACGAGCAGTACTTC. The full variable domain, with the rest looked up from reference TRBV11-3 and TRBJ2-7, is EAGVVQSPRYKIIEKKQPVAFWCNPISGHNTLYWYLQNLGQGPELLIRYENEEAVDDSQLPKDRFSAERLKGVDSTLKIQPAELGDSAVYLCASSPSSGGGYEQYFGPGTRLTVT.

In DNA form, the CDR3 reads TGTGCCAGCAGTTACTCGGCGAATAACTATGGCTACACCTTC. It encodes CASSYSANNYGYTF. The chain uses TRBV6-5 and TRBJ1-2, with D uncertain. V was trimmed by 0 bases and J by 1 base, leaving 6 bases between them. The CDR3 sequence is 14 residues long. CDR1 is MNHEY, CDR2 SVGAGI, per germline.

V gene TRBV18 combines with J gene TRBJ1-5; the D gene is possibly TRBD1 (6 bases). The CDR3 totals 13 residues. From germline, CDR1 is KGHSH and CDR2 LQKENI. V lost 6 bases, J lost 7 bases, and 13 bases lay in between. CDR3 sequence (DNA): TGTGCCAGCTCCCAGGGGTCGTTACAGCCCCAGCATTTT. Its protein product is CASSQGSLQPQHF.

The CDR3 nucleotides are TGTGCCAGCAGCGTAGGGGTAGGGGCGGGCAAGACCCAGTACTTC. Its translation: CASSVGVGAGKTQYF. The genes are TRBV9 and TRBJ2-5; possibly TRBD1 or TRBD2 for D (5 bases each). Germline-derived CDR1 and CDR2 are SGDLS and YYNGEE. The CDR3 totals 15 residues. Trimming took off 0 bases at V and 6 bases at J, with 15 bases between the two ends.

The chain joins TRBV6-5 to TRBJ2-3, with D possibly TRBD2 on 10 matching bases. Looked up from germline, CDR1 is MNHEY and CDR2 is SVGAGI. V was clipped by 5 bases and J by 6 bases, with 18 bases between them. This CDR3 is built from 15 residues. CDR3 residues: CASSLSGGTGDTQYF. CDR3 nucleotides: TGTGCCAGCAGTCTTAGCGGGGGGACAGGGGATACGCAGTATTTT.